This TCR beta chain was captured in a study of a mutant IDH1 vaccine in newly diagnosed glioma (dated by TCRdb to the early 2020s). Context from the whole study: Of the roughly 32 treated patients, around 62% were male and 37.5% were female, and a mean age of around 40 years was recorded. Prior to enrollment, standard therapy consisting of radiotherapy alone, temozolomide alone, or radiochemotherapy with temozolomide had been administered to patients, with the combination being received by most patients. Peripheral blood was collected at six visits: V03 (baseline), V05, V07, V10, V12 and V13. For exploratory analyses, longitudinal TCRB deep sequencing was carried out in roughly 23 treated patients wherever samples were available. The study at large found these results: Pseudoprogression seemed to be unrelated to changes in the top peripheral T cell clonotypes found by TCRB sequencing. Immune responses induced by the vaccine were seen in approximately 92% of patients across multiple MHC alleles. Availability determined which PBMC samples were chosen for TCRB deep sequencing. The authors noted that analyses of patient blood samples could not be reproduced because of sample limitations.

Taken from the germline V gene, the CDR1 and CDR2 loops are SNHLY and FYNNEI. The V end gives up 9 bases and the J end 5 bases, leaving 7 bases in the junction not matched to a gene. The CDR3 contains 14 residues, cysteine and phenylalanine counted. Only the CDR3 portion is preserved as DNA: 42 bases, with reading frame beginning at the first base. Receptor amplification or capture employed the immunoSEQ multiplex PCR assay. Rearranged TCR beta chain sequences were amplified with the hsTCRB Kit following the manufacturer's protocol. An Illumina MiSeq was used to sequence the TCRB libraries. The source study handled its data this way. Demultiplexing, trimming and gene mapping were performed with the kit vendor's proprietary platform. In TCRdb, the immuneACCESS table is reduced to in-frame sequences with V and J assigned. These tables do not hold every clone; where another copy was compared, an unresolved V gene accounts for under half, and the others remain unexplained. From that table come the V and J calls and clone size; the DNA was used to work out D and trimming. Recorded for this sample are about 34,000 clones; 60% to 85% of them occurred a single time. In total, the top ten clones hold roughly 9% of the sample.

The sample's time point label is to be understood as: baseline, week 1 (first vaccination visit). Interpreted using the paper, the treatment or condition label stands for: pre-vaccination baseline after standard-of-care therapy. Newly diagnosed WHO grade 3 or 4 IDH1-mutant astrocytomas showing loss of nuclear ATRX were present in the donors. The samples were drawn from NOA16, a multicentre, single-arm, open-label phase I trial in Germany that tested a mutant IDH1 peptide vaccine in humans for the first time. For immunogenicity testing, the blood drawn at visit V03 was used as the baseline sample. Genomic DNA for TCRB sequencing was extracted from EDTA blood using the DNeasy Blood and Tissue Kit. Notes on this clone: The antigen this receptor binds is unknown. No base-level quality is on record; no much larger clone is a single base apart.

Recombination linked TRBV2 to TRBJ1-6, and 7 junction bases match TRBD1. The sequence came from a man aged 50 to 60 with glioma. Some clones in this sample may be carry-over from other donors' samples. The sequenced sample was peripheral blood mononuclear cells (PBMCs), obtained from a glioma patient treated with radiotherapy, temozolomide or both. CDR3 protein: CARGDSGNNSPLHF. The nucleotides are TGTGCCAGGGGGGACAGCGGTAATAATTCACCCCTCCACTTT.